This T cell receptor beta chain was observed in a study of spatial heterogeneity in lung cancer. The overall study: For the average unique TCR and UMI combination, more than eight occurrences appeared in raw reads.

As to time point: sample taken at primary tumor resection. The donors, around 71 patients with untreated early-stage non-small cell lung cancer, provided the samples. Material for sequencing was whole RNA from tumor, nontumor lung or frozen PBMC, left unsorted. About this clonotype: The antigen is not known.

TCRdb re-called the 5' RACE reads through MiXCR, storing one row per CDR3 protein. The profile covers approximately 44,000 distinct CDR3 sequences, with about an eighth appearing a single time and around 54% taken by the ten largest. Study-wide findings and caveats: Tumor TCRs that were ubiquitous and expanded showed up in blood more at resection than follow-up.

This CDR3 is 15 amino acids long. Germline loops: CDR1 SGHRS, CDR2 YFSETQ. V was shortened by 4 bases and J by 1 base, with 13 bases between the two germline ends. The gene calls are TRBV5-1 and TRBJ2-3, with D tentatively TRBD2 (6 bases). The sequence was obtained from a male donor with early-stage non-small cell lung cancer. The sample consisted of PBMCs, taken at surgery. The CDR3 nucleotides read TGCGCCAGCAGCGCCCCGCGGGGAGGCACAGATACGCAGTATTTT. It yields the protein CASSAPRGGTDTQYF.